This T cell receptor beta chain is drawn from a study of blood T cell repertoires in COVID-19 (dated by TCRdb to about 2020). About the full investigation: The collaborator samples originated in the United States, Italy and Spain and spanned the acute and convalescent phases of COVID-19. The material from the prospective study consisted of cDNA or gDNA derived from T cells, B-cell-depleted T cells, or PBMCs. Deeply sampled blood TCRbeta repertoires from subjects exposed to, actively infected with, or recovered from COVID-19 were included in the dataset. The repertoires were released in a freely available public database meant as a resource for research on the immune response to SARS-CoV-2. Samples came from the ongoing ImmuneRACE study (first 160 participants) plus 1,254 subjects from 6 global collaborators. Sample metadata almost always included a de-identified subject ID, COVID-19 status, age in years and sex. Where available, HLA class I and class II types were taken from metadata supplied by the sample provider and were not determined by assay-based typing.

Paper-wide results and their limitations: The amount of clinical and demographic metadata varied by source and participant and was provided uncurated.

TCRbeta CDR3 regions were amplified from genomic DNA using the immunoSEQ Assay, a bias-controlled multiplex PCR. On the authors' methods: The number of nucleated cells in each sample was estimated from the amplification of reference gene primers within the assay. To quantify the absolute abundance of each unique TCRbeta CDR3 rearrangement, sequence reads were collapsed and filtered. Productive Simpson clonality was computed per sample as the square root of Simpson's diversity index over productive rearrangements. The table comes from immuneACCESS by way of TCRdb, which keeps in-frame sequences with V and J called. Part of the clones is missing from these tables; in studies checked, under half for an unresolved V gene and the rest for unknown reasons. That table gives V, J and clone size, and the DNA gave D and trimming. The sample table records 100,000 to 150,000 clones; around 90% of these occur just once. The ten largest clones take up around 2.1% of the sample.

One collaborating source in Seattle enrolled patients during active infection and followed them longitudinally through the course of disease. Whole blood was collected in K2EDTA tubes by collaborating institutions according to the institutions' own protocols. For TCRbeta analysis, collaborators shipped samples as frozen whole blood, isolated PBMCs, or DNA extracted from either of those sample types. CDR1 and CDR2, looked up from the germline V gene (reference sequence), are LNHDA and SQIVND. The CDR3 measures 15 amino acids from cysteine to phenylalanine. Kept here is only the CDR3 DNA, which spans 45 bases and is read in frame from base 1. For this chain, trimming is 5 bases at the V end and 6 bases at the J end, and the number of junction bases without a gene match is 7. Regarding this clone: Its antigen is currently not known. The input lacks base qualities; no much larger clone sits a single base away.

Sample: peripheral blood. The rearranged segments are TRBV19 and TRBJ2-4; 10 middle bases align to TRBD1. This sequence was found in a man aged 45-65 years with COVID-19, enrolled during active disease. The encoded CDR3 is CASSGQGTGVNIQYF. Read as DNA, the sequence is TGTGCCAGTAGTGGTCAGGGGACAGGGGTAAACATTCAGTACTTC. The CDR3, completed at both ends by the reference TRBV19 and TRBJ2-4 genes, gives the full variable domain DGGITQSPKYLFRKEGQNVTLSCEQNLNHDAMYWYRQDPGQGLRLIYYSQIVNDFQKGDIAEGYSVSREKKESFPLTVTSAQKNPTAFYLCASSGQGTGVNIQYFGAGTRLSVL.